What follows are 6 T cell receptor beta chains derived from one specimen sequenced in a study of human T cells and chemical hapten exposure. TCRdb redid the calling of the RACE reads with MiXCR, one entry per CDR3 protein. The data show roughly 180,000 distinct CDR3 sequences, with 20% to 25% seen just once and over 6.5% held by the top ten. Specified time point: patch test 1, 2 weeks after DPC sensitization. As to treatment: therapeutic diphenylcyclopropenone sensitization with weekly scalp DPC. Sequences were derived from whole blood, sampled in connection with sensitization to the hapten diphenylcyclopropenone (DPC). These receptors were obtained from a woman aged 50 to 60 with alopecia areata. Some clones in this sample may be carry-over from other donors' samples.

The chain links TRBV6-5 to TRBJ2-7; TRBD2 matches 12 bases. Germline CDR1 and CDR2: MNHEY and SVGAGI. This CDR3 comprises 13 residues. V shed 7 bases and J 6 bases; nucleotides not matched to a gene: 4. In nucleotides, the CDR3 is TGTGCCAGCATCGCTAGCGGGAGGGCCGAGCAGTACTTC. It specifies CASIASGRAEQYF.

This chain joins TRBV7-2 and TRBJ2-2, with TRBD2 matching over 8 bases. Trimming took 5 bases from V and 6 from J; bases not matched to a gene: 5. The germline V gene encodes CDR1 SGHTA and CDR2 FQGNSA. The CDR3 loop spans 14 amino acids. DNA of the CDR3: TGTGCCAGCAGCCGCAGCGGGAGATCCGGGGAGCTGTTTTTT. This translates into CASSRSGRSGELFF. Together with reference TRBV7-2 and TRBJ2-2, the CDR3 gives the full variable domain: GAGVSQSPSNKVTEKGKDVELRCDPISGHTALYWYRQSLGQGLEFLIYFQGNSAPDKSGLPSDRFSAERTGGSVSTLTIQRTQQEDSAVYLCASSRSGRSGELFFGEGSRLTVL.

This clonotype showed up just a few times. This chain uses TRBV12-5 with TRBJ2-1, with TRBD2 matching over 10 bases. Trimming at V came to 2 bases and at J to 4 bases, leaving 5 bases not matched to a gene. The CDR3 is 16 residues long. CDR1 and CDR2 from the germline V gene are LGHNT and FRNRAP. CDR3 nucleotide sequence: TGTGCTAGTGGTTTGCCCGTAGCGGGAGGTTACAATGAGCAGTTCTTC. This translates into CASGLPVAGGYNEQFF.

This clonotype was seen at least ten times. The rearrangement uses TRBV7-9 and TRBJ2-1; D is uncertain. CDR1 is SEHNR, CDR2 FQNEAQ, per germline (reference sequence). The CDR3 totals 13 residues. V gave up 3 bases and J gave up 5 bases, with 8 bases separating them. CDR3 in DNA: TGTGCCAGCAGCTTCCCCAACCACAATGAGCAGTTCTTC. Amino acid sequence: CASSFPNHNEQFF. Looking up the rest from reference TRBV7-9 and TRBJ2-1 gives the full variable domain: DTGVSQNPRHKITKRGQNVTFRCDPISEHNRLYWYRQTLGQGPEFLTYFQNEAQLEKSRLLSDRFSAERPKGSFSTLEIQRTEQGDSAMYLCASSFPNHNEQFFGPGTRLTVL.

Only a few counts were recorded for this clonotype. In DNA, the CDR3 is TGCGCCAGCAGCTTGGGACTAGCGGGGTCCACAGATACGCAGTATTTT. This codes for CASSLGLAGSTDTQYF. The rearrangement links TRBV5-1 to TRBJ2-3, with 11 nucleotides matching TRBD2. The J segment lost 2 bases and the V segment lost 0 bases, leaving 2 bases of the junction unmatched. Per the germline V gene, CDR1 is SGHRS and CDR2 is YFSETQ. CDR3 length equals 16 residues.

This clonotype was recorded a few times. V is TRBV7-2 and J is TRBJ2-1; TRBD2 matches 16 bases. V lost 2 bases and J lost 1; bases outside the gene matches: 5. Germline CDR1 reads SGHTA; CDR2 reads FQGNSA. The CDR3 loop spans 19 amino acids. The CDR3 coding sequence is TGTGCCAGCAGCTTAAGCCTGGGACTAGCGGGAGGGTCCTACAATGAGCAGTTCTTC. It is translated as CASSLSLGLAGGSYNEQFF.